The T cell receptor (beta chain) under discussion was sequenced for a study of post-analysis software for immune sequencing data. Carried by the TCR beta cDNA libraries were unique molecular identifiers. One entry per CDR3 protein, called by TCRdb with MiXCR from the PCR reads. The sample lists under 650,000 distinct CDR3 sequences; around 44% were seen once. A note on this clonotype: The antigen remains undetermined.

Overall study results and limits: TRBV5-6, TRBV5-1 and TRBV20-1 were among four or five TRBV segments more frequent in patients than controls. Significantly lower normalized Chao1 diversity was found in patients with multiple sclerosis relative to controls.

V dropped 6 bases and J dropped 4; count of bases not matched to a gene: 13. The CDR3 is 16 residues long. The receptor comes from a girl between 10 and 17 years old with multiple sclerosis. The sample was blood. V usage is TRBV12-3 or TRBV12-4 and J usage is TRBJ2-3; 7 bases fit TRBD2. The CDR3 DNA is TGTGCCAGCAGCCTCTGGTCGGGGGGTGTATCAGATACGCAGTATTTT. The encoded protein is CASSLWSGGVSDTQYF.